The entry that follows covers one T cell receptor beta chain sequence. The CDR3 sequence is 14 residues long. Germline CDR1 is MNHEY and CDR2 is SVGAGI. V lost 6 bases to trimming and J lost 3 bases; unmatched junction nucleotides: 1. The sample belongs to a study of blood T cell repertoires in COVID-19. TCRdb keeps only in-frame clones here, not all; method: immunoSEQ multiplex PCR. The sample includes around 300,000 clones, roughly 90% of them seen just once. The chain couples TRBV6-5 to TRBJ1-4; 10 nucleotides line up with TRBD1. This clonotype originated in a woman aged 25 to 39 with active or convalescent COVID-19. Sequenced sample: peripheral blood. The CDR3 sequence is CASRTGGPNEKLFF. The CDR3 bases are TGTGCCAGCAGGACAGGGGGCCCTAATGAAAAACTGTTTTTT.